These 3 T cell receptor beta chains were sequenced from one sample in a study of CD8 T cells in Susac syndrome. After extraction with the RNeasy kit, about 0.45 to 1 ug of the RNA was reverse transcribed using random hexamers. Each CDR3 protein is one row after TCRdb ran MiXCR on the immunoSEQ multiplex PCR reads. The table has over 100,000 distinct CDR3 sequences, roughly 95% seen once. Sequencing was done on a sample of CD4+ T cells from PBMCs. These receptors all stem from a human donor in good health.

The chain couples TRBV12-3 or TRBV12-4 to TRBJ2-3; 8 positions agree with TRBD2. Losses at the gene ends were 5 bases for V and 8 bases for J; bases not matched to a gene: 9. The CDR3 has 14 amino acids. The CDR3, as DNA: TGTGCCAGCAGTCAGTCGGGGGGGCCTCGTACGCAGTATTTT. This sequence encodes CASSQSGGPRTQYF.

In this sample, this clonotype turned up a few times. V is TRBV5-1 and J is TRBJ1-5; possible D gene TRBD1, 6 bases. The CDR3 loop spans 16 amino acids. Trimming stripped 4 bases from V and 2 bases from J, with 16 bases between. In germline, CDR1 is SGHRS, CDR2 YFSETQ. The CDR3 protein is CASSLDGGRGNQPQHF. DNA of the CDR3: TGCGCCAGCAGCCTGGATGGGGGGCGAGGCAATCAGCCCCAGCATTTT.

The chain carries TRBV29-1 and TRBJ1-1, with TRBD1 matching 7 bases. CDR3 length: 13 amino acids. Trimming at V came to 6 bases and at J to 0 bases, leaving 4 bases not matched to a gene. From germline, CDR1 is SQVTM and CDR2 ANQGSEA. Written as DNA, the CDR3 is TGCAGCGTAGACAGGGCAGTGAACACTGAAGCTTTCTTT. This sequence encodes CSVDRAVNTEAFF. Together with reference TRBV29-1 and TRBJ1-1, the CDR3 gives the full variable domain: SAVISQKPSRDICQRGTSLTIQCQVDSQVTMMFWYRQQPGQSLTLIATANQGSEATYESGFVIDKFPISRPNLTFSTLTVSNMSPEDSSIYLCSVDRAVNTEAFFGQGTRLTVV.